This entry lists 27 T cell receptor beta chains sequenced from one sample in a study of STAT3 mutations in large granular lymphocyte leukemia. For these TCRs, the target antigens are not known. General study points: Every T-cell large granular lymphocyte leukemia patient had at least one immunodominant TCR beta clonotype.

The repertoire was sequenced with immunoSEQ multiplex PCR; TCRdb's copy has only in-frame clones and lacks some. The table has around 13,000 clones, over 70% seen once. Sequencing was performed on peripheral blood mononuclear cells. All receptors derive from a man in his fifties or sixties with T-cell large granular lymphocyte leukemia. Some clones in this sample may be carry-over from other donors' samples.

The gene calls are TRBV27 and TRBJ1-4; D may be TRBD1 (5 bases). Per germline, CDR1 MNHEY and CDR2 SMNVEV (reference sequence). Trimming pared 6 bases from V and 1 base from J, leaving 9 bases between. This CDR3 is 14 amino acids long. CDR3 residues: CASRRTGTNEKLFF. The CDR3 DNA is TGTGCCAGCAGACGCACAGGAACTAATGAAAAACTGTTTTTT.

Only a few counts were recorded for this clone. The rearrangement links TRBV5-6 to TRBJ1-3; a possible D gene is TRBD1 (6 bases). Trimming pared 0 bases from V and 0 bases from J, leaving 13 bases between. Germline V gene lookup returns CDR1 SGHDT and CDR2 YYEEEE. The CDR3 consists of 17 residues. CDR3 nucleotides: TGTGCCAGCAGCTTGGCCGGGGGGGGCAACTCTGGAAACACCATATATTTT. This gives the protein CASSLAGGGNSGNTIYF.

This clone was detected only once. This chain joins TRBV4-1 and TRBJ1-2; D perhaps matches TRBD1 (5 bases). This CDR3 is 13 amino acids long. Germline V CDR1 and CDR2: MGHRA, YSYEKL. The germline V and J ends were trimmed by 7 bases and 10 bases, with 19 bases remaining between them. Here the CDR3 reads CASKMGGSTDYTF. In DNA, the CDR3 is TGCGCCAGCAAAATGGGGGGGTCTACGGACTACACCTTC.

The rearrangement uses TRBV6-5 and TRBJ2-7, with D possibly TRBD1 on 5 matching bases. The CDR3 extends over 14 amino acids. V was trimmed by 6 bases and J by 2 bases, leaving 14 bases between them. The germline CDR1 and CDR2 sequences are MNHEY and SVGAGI. CDR3 amino acids: CASSRTPGPYEQYF. In DNA form, the CDR3 reads TGTGCCAGCAGCCGAACCCCAGGGCCCTACGAGCAGTACTTC.

The chain links TRBV29-1 to TRBJ2-3; weak D call: TRBD2 (5 bases). The germline V and J ends were trimmed by 4 bases and 2 bases, with 10 bases remaining between them. CDR3 size: 13 residues. Germline V gene sequence: CDR1 SQVTM, CDR2 ANQGSEA. This CDR3 is CSVVERPTDTQYF. The CDR3 coding sequence is TGCAGCGTTGTTGAGCGGCCCACAGATACGCAGTATTTT.

This sequence joins TRBV18 and TRBJ2-7; D unclear. V was pared by 3 bases and J by 1 base, with 7 bases between. This CDR3 region has 13 residues. Germline V gene data show CDR1 as KGHSH and CDR2 as LQKENI. The CDR3 DNA reads as TGTGCCAGCTCACCTCCCGGATCCTACGAGCAGTACTTC. Translation: CASSPPGSYEQYF. Full variable domain (remainder filled in from reference TRBV18 and TRBJ2-7): NAGVMQNPRHLVRRRGQEARLRCSPMKGHSHVYWYRQLPEEGLKFMVYLQKENIIDESGMPKERFSAEFPKEGPSILRIQQVVRGDSAAYFCASSPPGSYEQYFGPGTRLTVT.

Only a few counts were recorded for this clone. This chain uses TRBV29-1 with TRBJ1-2, with TRBD1 as a possible D gene (5 bases). The germline V gene encodes CDR1 SQVTM and CDR2 ANQGSEA. This CDR3 is 13 amino acids long. V lost 8 bases and J lost 6, with 19 bases in between. The CDR3 nucleotides read TGCAGCATAGGTGGGGGATCTACAAATGGCTACACCTTC. Translation: CSIGGGSTNGYTF. Complete variable domain (other parts from reference TRBV29-1 and TRBJ1-2): SAVISQKPSRDICQRGTSLTIQCQVDSQVTMMFWYRQQPGQSLTLIATANQGSEATYESGFVIDKFPISRPNLTFSTLTVSNMSPEDSSIYLCSIGGGSTNGYTFGSGTRLTVV.

J is TRBJ2-5 and V is TRBV5-1; TRBD1 might be the D (6 bases). Looked up from germline, CDR1 is SGHRS and CDR2 is YFSETQ. The CDR3 contains 14 residues. The V and J ends lost 0 bases and 5 bases respectively, with 11 bases between them. The CDR3 bases are TGCGCCAGCAGCTTGGTGGGGGCTGTGGAGACCCAGTACTTC. It is translated as CASSLVGAVETQYF.

The genes are TRBV30 and TRBJ1-2; TRBD1 matches 9 bases. The V gene's germline CDR1 is GTSNPN and CDR2 SVGIG (reference sequence). This CDR3 comprises 11 residues. Trimming removed 8 bases from V and 6 bases from J; junction bases left unmatched: 4. CDR3 nucleotides: TGTGCCCGGGACAGGGAGAATGGCTACACCTTC. Protein: CARDRENGYTF.

The chain has TRBV4-3 and TRBJ2-1, with TRBD1 identical over 10 bases. This CDR3 has 15 amino acids. From germline, CDR1 is LGHNA and CDR2 YSLEER. Trimming cost V 2 bases and J 7 bases; bases outside gene matches: 5. DNA of the CDR3: TGCGCCAGCAGCCAATCACGGACAGGGGGGAATGAGCAGTTCTTC. It yields the protein CASSQSRTGGNEQFF.

The chain couples TRBV5-1 to TRBJ1-1; D is unclear. The CDR3 consists of 13 residues. Germline CDR1 is SGHRS and CDR2 is YFSETQ. The V gene lost 9 bases and the J gene lost 0 bases, with 12 bases spanning the gap. In DNA form, the CDR3 reads TGCGCCACTAGAAGAGGGATGAACACTGAAGCTTTCTTT. Protein: CATRRGMNTEAFF.

The J gene is TRBJ1-3, the V gene TRBV6-6; 8 nucleotides agree with TRBD1. Germline V gene sequence: CDR1 MNHNY, CDR2 SVGAGI (reference sequence). Trimming at V came to 5 bases and at J to 1 base, leaving 7 bases not matched to a gene. The CDR3 consists of 16 residues. The CDR3 DNA reads as TGTGCCAGCAGTCGACAGGGGAAGTTGTCTGGAAACACCATATATTTT. It encodes CASSRQGKLSGNTIYF.

This chain connects TRBV5-1 to TRBJ1-2; TRBD1 is a possible D gene (5 bases). This CDR3 contains 14 residues. The V gene's germline CDR1 is SGHRS and CDR2 YFSETQ. V was pared by 5 bases and J by 2 bases, with 13 bases between. CDR3: CASREEGRNYGYTF. CDR3 nucleotides: TGCGCCAGCAGGGAAGAGGGGCGAAACTATGGCTACACCTTC. Looking up the rest from reference TRBV5-1 and TRBJ1-2 gives the full variable domain: KAGVTQTPRYLIKTRGQQVTLSCSPISGHRSVSWYQQTPGQGLQFLFEYFSETQRNKGNFPGRFSGRQFSNSRSEMNVSTLELGDSALYLCASREEGRNYGYTFGSGTRLTVV.

This clone was recorded once. The chain combines TRBV10-2 with TRBJ2-7; the D call may be TRBD1 or TRBD2 (6 bases each). This CDR3 region has 12 residues. In germline, CDR1 is WSHSY, CDR2 SAAADI. V was trimmed by 7 bases and J by 7 bases, leaving 14 bases between them. As DNA, the CDR3 is TGCGCCAGCACCCCGGGGGCCAAGGAGCAGTACTTC. Protein: CASTPGAKEQYF.

This clone was detected once. The rearrangement uses TRBV11-3 and TRBJ2-1; D possibly uses TRBD1 or TRBD2 (5 bases each). Between the trimmed V and J ends, which lost 1 base and 6 bases, there was a span of 10 bases. This CDR3 is built from 14 residues. Germline V CDR1 and CDR2: SGHNT, YENEEA. The chain's CDR3 is CASSLGRDGNEQFF. CDR3 DNA sequence: TGTGCCAGCAGCTTAGGCAGGGACGGCAATGAGCAGTTCTTC.

The chain is built from TRBV5-4 and TRBJ1-2; D is ambiguous. The CDR3 is 16 amino acids. The germline V gene has CDR1 SGHNT and CDR2 YYREEE (reference sequence). V dropped 0 bases and J dropped 0 bases, with 12 bases sitting between them. The CDR3 DNA is TGTGCCAGCAGCTTGGGGGGAGGGAACACTAACTATGGCTACACCTTC. This translates into CASSLGGGNTNYGYTF.

The chain employs TRBV30 and TRBJ2-3, with 7 bases identical to TRBD2. The CDR3 totals 14 residues. The germline gives CDR1 GTSNPN, CDR2 SVGIG (reference sequence). The J segment lost 2 bases and the V segment lost 4 bases, leaving 6 bases of the junction unmatched. The CDR3 region is CAWTPGTTTDTQYF. The CDR3 DNA reads as TGTGCCTGGACCCCCGGGACTACCACAGATACGCAGTATTTT.

The chain recombines TRBV29-1 with TRBJ2-1; 11 nucleotides align to TRBD1. This CDR3 contains 12 residues. CDR1 and CDR2 (germline): SQVTM, ANQGSEA. CDR3 loop: CTGTGGYNEQFF. The CDR3 DNA sequence: TGCACCGGGACAGGGGGCTACAATGAGCAGTTCTTC.

The V gene is TRBV6-1, the J gene TRBJ2-7, with D tentatively TRBD1 (6 bases). The CDR3 length is 14 residues. The germline CDR1 and CDR2 sequences are MNHNS and SASEGT. Trimming removed 10 bases from V and 0 bases from J, with 16 bases in between. This CDR3 is CATREQGSSYEQYF. The CDR3 DNA reads as TGTGCCACCCGCGAACAGGGTAGCTCCTACGAGCAGTACTTC.

The chain links TRBV19 to TRBJ2-7; TRBD1 aligns across 9 bases. Germline V gene lookup returns CDR1 LNHDA and CDR2 SQIVND (reference sequence). This CDR3 has 15 residues. J gave up 2 bases and V 3 bases, and 5 bases lay outside the gene matches. CDR3 loop: CASSISRQGAYEQYF. In DNA, the CDR3 is TGTGCCAGTAGTATTTCTAGACAGGGGGCCTACGAGCAGTACTTC.

The chain recombines TRBV5-1 with TRBJ2-7; 12 bases match TRBD2. The J segment lost 3 bases and the V segment lost 4 bases, leaving 8 bases of the junction unmatched. CDR1 is SGHRS and CDR2 is YFSETQ in the germline V gene. CDR3 length: 16 amino acids. In DNA, the CDR3 is TGCGCCAGCAGCCTTTCGACTAGCGGGAGTCTCTACGAGCAGTACTTC. Translation gives CASSLSTSGSLYEQYF.

V gene TRBV29-1 combines with J gene TRBJ1-2; D remains unclear. CDR1 and CDR2 (germline): SQVTM, ANQGSEA. The CDR3 is made up of 11 amino acids. The V end lost 2 bases, the J end lost 6 bases, and 7 bases lay between the germline ends. CDR3 protein: CSVESPHGYTF. The CDR3 DNA sequence: TGCAGCGTTGAAAGTCCTCATGGCTACACCTTC. Full variable domain (outside the CDR3, taken from reference TRBV29-1 and TRBJ1-2): SAVISQKPSRDICQRGTSLTIQCQVDSQVTMMFWYRQQPGQSLTLIATANQGSEATYESGFVIDKFPISRPNLTFSTLTVSNMSPEDSSIYLCSVESPHGYTFGSGTRLTVV.

The chain combines TRBV28 with TRBJ2-7; 8 positions match TRBD1. The CDR3 length is 12 residues. V gave up 6 bases and J gave up 5 bases; unmatched junction bases: 3. Germline CDR1 is MDHEN and CDR2 is SYDVKM. The CDR3 here is CASRDRVNEQYF. CDR3 sequence (DNA): TGTGCCAGCAGGGACAGGGTGAACGAGCAGTACTTC. Filled out from reference TRBV28 and TRBJ2-7, the complete variable domain reads DVKVTQSSRYLVKRTGEKVFLECVQDMDHENMFWYRQDPGLGLRLIYFSYDVKMKEKGDIPEGYSVSREKKERFSLILESASTNQTSMYLCASRDRVNEQYFGPGTRLTVT.

This rearrangement joins TRBV29-1 to TRBJ2-6; D not resolved. CDR1 is SQVTM and CDR2 is ANQGSEA in the germline V gene. The CDR3 runs to 14 residues. V was trimmed by 5 bases and J by 1 base, leaving 9 bases between them. The CDR3 reads CSVRGLSGANVLTF. The CDR3 coding sequence is TGCAGCGTTAGAGGTTTATCTGGGGCCAACGTCCTGACTTTC.

The V and J genes are TRBV7-2 and TRBJ2-3; TRBD2 is a possible D gene (5 bases). V was shortened by 1 base and J by 2 bases, with 10 bases between the two germline ends. CDR1 and CDR2 from the germline V gene are SGHTA and FQGNSA. The CDR3 spans 15 residues. CDR3 bases: TGTGCCAGCAGCTTAGTGCGCGGGTACACAGATACGCAGTATTTT. It specifies CASSLVRGYTDTQYF.

J is TRBJ2-7 and V is TRBV7-9, with 8 positions matching TRBD1. This CDR3 has 15 amino acids. Germline CDR1 is SEHNR and CDR2 is FQNEAQ (reference sequence). J lost 4 bases, V lost 5 bases, and 10 bases had no gene match. CDR3 sequence (DNA): TGTGCCAGCAGCCCCCTCGACAGGGGAGGTTACGAGCAGTACTTC. Protein: CASSPLDRGGYEQYF.

This sequence joins TRBV10-2 and TRBJ1-1; D is perhaps TRBD1 (5 bases). This CDR3 comprises 14 residues. Trimming stripped 4 bases from V and 5 bases from J, with 14 bases between. Germline-derived CDR1 and CDR2 are WSHSY and SAAADI. The CDR3 spells CASSAPVEGTEAFF. In DNA form, the CDR3 reads TGCGCCAGCAGTGCGCCTGTGGAGGGGACTGAAGCTTTCTTT.